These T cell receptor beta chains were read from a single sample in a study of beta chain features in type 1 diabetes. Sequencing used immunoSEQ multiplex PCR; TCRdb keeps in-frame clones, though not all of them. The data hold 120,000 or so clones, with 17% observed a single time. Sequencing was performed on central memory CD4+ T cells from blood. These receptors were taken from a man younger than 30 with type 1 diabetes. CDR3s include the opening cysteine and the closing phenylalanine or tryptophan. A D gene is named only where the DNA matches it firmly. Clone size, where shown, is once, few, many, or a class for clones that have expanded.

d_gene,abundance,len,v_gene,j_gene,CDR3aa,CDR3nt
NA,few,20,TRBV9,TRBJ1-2,CASSVGQELLYSPEAHGYTF,TGTGCCAGCAGCGTAGGACAGGAACTTCTTTACTCTCCTGAGGCACATGGCTACACCTTC
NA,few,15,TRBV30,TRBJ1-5,CAWSVGISGNQPQHF,TGTGCCTGGAGTGTTGGAATATCGGGCAATCAGCCCCAGCATTTT
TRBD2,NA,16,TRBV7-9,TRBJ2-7,CASSLLAGPSSYEQYF,TGCGCCAGCAGCCTACTAGCGGGGCCGAGCTCCTACGAGCAGTACTTC
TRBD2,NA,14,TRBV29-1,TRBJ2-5,CSVIGGRGRETQYF,TGCAGTGTAATAGGCGGGAGGGGCCGAGAGACCCAGTACTTC
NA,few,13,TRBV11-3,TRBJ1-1,CASSSGVNTEAFF,TGTGCCAGCAGCTCGGGGGTGAACACTGAAGCTTTCTTT
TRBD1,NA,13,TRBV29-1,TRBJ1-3,CRPTGAPGNTIYF,TGCAGGCCAACAGGGGCTCCTGGAAACACCATATATTTT
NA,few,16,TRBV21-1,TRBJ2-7,CASSSRLAGPSYEQYF,TGTGCCAGCAGCTCGCGACTAGCGGGACCATCCTACGAGCAGTACTTC
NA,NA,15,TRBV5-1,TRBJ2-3,CASSFVYEAGDTQYF,TGCGCCAGCTCCTTTGTCTATGAGGCGGGGGATACGCAGTATTTT
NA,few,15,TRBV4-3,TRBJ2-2,CASSQDTTPTGELFF,TGCGCCAGCAGCCAAGATACGACACCCACCGGGGAGCTGTTTTTT
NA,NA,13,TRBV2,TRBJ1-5,CASRAGEDQPQHF,TGTGCCAGCCGGGCAGGGGAGGATCAGCCCCAGCATTTT
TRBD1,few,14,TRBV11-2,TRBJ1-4,CASSYAGGSEKLFF,TGTGCCAGCAGCTATGCAGGGGGAAGTGAAAAACTGTTTTTT
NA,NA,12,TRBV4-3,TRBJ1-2,CASSQVGAVLTF,TGCGCCAGCAGCCAAGTGGGTGCCGTTCTCACCTTC
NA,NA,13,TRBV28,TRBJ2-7,CASSSPYRVEQYF,TGTGCCAGCAGTTCTCCATACAGGGTCGAGCAGTACTTC
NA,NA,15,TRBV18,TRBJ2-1,CASSPLGLGRNEQFF,TGTGCCAGCTCACCTCTTGGCTTAGGGCGGAATGAGCAGTTCTTC
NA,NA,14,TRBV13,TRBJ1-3,CASSSPISGNTIYF,TGTGCCAGCAGCTCCCCCATATCTGGAAACACCATATATTTT
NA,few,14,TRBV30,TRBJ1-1,CAWSGVGQNTEAFF,TGTGCCTGGAGTGGCGTAGGGCAGAACACTGAAGCTTTCTTT
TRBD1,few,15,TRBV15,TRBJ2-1,CATSSRQGARNEQFF,TGTGCCACCAGCAGCAGACAGGGGGCTCGCAATGAGCAGTTCTTC
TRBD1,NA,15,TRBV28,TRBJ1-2,CASSLRDRVDYGYTF,TGTGCCAGCAGTCTCCGGGACAGGGTTGACTATGGCTACACCTTC
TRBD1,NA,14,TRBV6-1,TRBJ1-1,CASSFYRGGSEAFF,TGTGCCAGCAGTTTCTACAGGGGCGGATCTGAAGCTTTCTTT
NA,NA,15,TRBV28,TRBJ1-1,CASSFLGAGNTEAFF,TGTGCCAGCAGTTTTTTAGGGGCCGGGAACACTGAAGCTTTCTTT
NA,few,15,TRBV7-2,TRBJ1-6,CASSLAGRVGSPLHF,TGTGCCAGCAGCTTAGCGGGCAGGGTGGGTTCACCCCTCCACTTT
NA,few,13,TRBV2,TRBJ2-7,CASSTTAIYEQYF,TGTGCCAGCAGCACGACAGCTATCTACGAGCAGTACTTC